Sequencing of this TCR beta chain was carried out in a study of shared clonotypes between healthy human individuals. TCRdb keeps only in-frame clones here, not all; method: immunoSEQ multiplex PCR. The sample lists some 1.5 million clones; around 97% were seen once. The ends lost 0 bases at V and 8 bases at J; junction bases unmatched: 16. Germline V lookup: CDR1 ENHRY, CDR2 SYGVKD. The CDR3 is made up of 18 amino acids. Sequencing used naive CD4+ T cells sorted from blood. Noted subset: CD45RA+ positively selected. This rearrangement joins TRBV10-3 to TRBJ1-2; 9 positions match TRBD1. The receptor's source is a man aged 25-40 years in good health. Written as DNA, the CDR3 is TGTGCCATCAGTGAGTCATTTTTGTCGGGACAGGGCCTTAAGGGCTACACCTTC. Amino acids: CAISESFLSGQGLKGYTF.